This T cell receptor beta chain was retrieved from a study of radiation and T cells in renal cell carcinoma (dated by TCRdb to 2020 to 2022). Broadly, across the study: In total, 50 to 55 samples, comprising some 25 tumors and approximately 27 peripheral blood samples, were subjected to TCR beta sequencing. The final blood draw was performed at 4 weeks after radiation, at the same time as nephrectomy. Across all 50 or so samples, 3.8 million or so unique CDR3 nucleotide sequences encoding about 2.4 million unique CDR3 amino acid sequences were identified. Overall results and qualifications from the work: With a single-armed trial design, the study had no way to address how radiation dose or scheduling affects the TCR repertoire. In blood, the top tumor clonotypes increased from baseline to 2 weeks after radiation and then shrank by 4 weeks, which suggests a temporary expansion of tumor-resident clones. Tracking of blood repertoire dynamics stopped at about 4 weeks after treatment, with no follow-up past that point. Because no pretreatment tumor biopsies were available, whether clonotypes were present in the tumor at baseline could not be determined.

As regards this clone: What this receptor recognizes is not known. No clone much larger than this one lies a single base away; base qualities are absent.

Reading the germline V gene (reference sequence) gives CDR1 MNHEY and CDR2 SMNVEV. V trim: 7 bases; J trim: 5 bases; unmatched bases: 8. The CDR3 goes from the cysteine to the phenylalanine over 16 residues. The CDR3 DNA has 48 bases and is translated from base 1. TCR beta libraries were generated from genomic DNA with the immunoSEQ kit, following the manufacturer's recommendations. For library preparation, a first multiplex PCR was performed with proprietary primers, followed by a second PCR in which unique barcodes were added, and bead cleanups were performed after each round. A positive control reaction and a negative control reaction, both provided in the kit, were run with every batch of samples. The final libraries were assessed on an Agilent 4200 TapeStation D1000 ScreenTape, pooled by volume, and quantified by qPCR. An Illumina NextSeq500 fitted with a MidOutput 150-cycle cartridge performed the sequencing, running 156 Read1 cycles and 15 Index1 cycles with the kit's custom primers. The pooled library was loaded at 0.8 to 1 pM with a roughly 22% PhiX control spike-in. The paper's data handling went like this. The vendor-processed data were analyzed in R, and a clonotype was defined as all T cells that share the same CDR3 nucleotide sequence. For clone abundance analyses, frequencies were normalized to the 10,000 most abundant clones per sample. Public T cell clones, which averaged fewer than five per sample, were removed prior to analysis. Tumor-enriched clonotypes and baseline blood-enriched clonotypes were defined as those with an abundance difference of at least 32-fold between compartments. A beta-binomial differential abundance model was applied to find clonotypes that expanded or contracted between blood time points. The Baroni-Urbani and Buser coefficient was used to measure tumor-blood repertoire similarity, and groups were compared with two-tailed Wilcoxon tests in R. The clones in this table, taken by TCRdb from immuneACCESS, are in-frame only. Not every clone is retained; where verified, under half of the shortfall comes from an unresolved V gene, and the cause of the rest is unknown. From that table come the V and J calls and clone size; the DNA was used to work out D and trimming. The sample table shows roughly 61,000 clones, and roughly 80% are seen once. The ten top clones hold about 6.3% of the sample.

Sample time point, as interpreted from the label and publication: blood 4 weeks post-SBRT, at nephrectomy. The treatment or condition label on this specimen signifies: 15 Gy SBRT to primary tumor, nephrectomy 4 weeks later. Samples came from a clinical trial, in which primary renal cell carcinomas received 15 Gy stereotactic body radiation therapy followed by nephrectomy 4 weeks later. To track tumor-enriched clonotypes, serial peripheral blood was sampled from radiation-treated patients at baseline and at 2 weeks and 4 weeks after SBRT. Every patient's renal cell carcinoma showed clear cell pathology. Genomic DNA for TCR sequencing was prepared using the QIAamp DNA Blood Mini Kit (Qiagen). The analyses included just those samples that passed every quality control check.

This sample comprised blood, obtained from a patient whose treatment included radiotherapy and nephrectomy. The sequence was obtained from a man aged 55 to 70 with renal cell carcinoma. The rearrangement combines TRBV27 with TRBJ2-2; the junction holds 12 bases that match TRBD2. At the DNA level, the sequence is TGTGCCAGCAAGCTCGGACTAGCGGGACTAACCGGGGAGCTGTTTTTT. Translated, it reads CASKLGLAGLTGELFF.